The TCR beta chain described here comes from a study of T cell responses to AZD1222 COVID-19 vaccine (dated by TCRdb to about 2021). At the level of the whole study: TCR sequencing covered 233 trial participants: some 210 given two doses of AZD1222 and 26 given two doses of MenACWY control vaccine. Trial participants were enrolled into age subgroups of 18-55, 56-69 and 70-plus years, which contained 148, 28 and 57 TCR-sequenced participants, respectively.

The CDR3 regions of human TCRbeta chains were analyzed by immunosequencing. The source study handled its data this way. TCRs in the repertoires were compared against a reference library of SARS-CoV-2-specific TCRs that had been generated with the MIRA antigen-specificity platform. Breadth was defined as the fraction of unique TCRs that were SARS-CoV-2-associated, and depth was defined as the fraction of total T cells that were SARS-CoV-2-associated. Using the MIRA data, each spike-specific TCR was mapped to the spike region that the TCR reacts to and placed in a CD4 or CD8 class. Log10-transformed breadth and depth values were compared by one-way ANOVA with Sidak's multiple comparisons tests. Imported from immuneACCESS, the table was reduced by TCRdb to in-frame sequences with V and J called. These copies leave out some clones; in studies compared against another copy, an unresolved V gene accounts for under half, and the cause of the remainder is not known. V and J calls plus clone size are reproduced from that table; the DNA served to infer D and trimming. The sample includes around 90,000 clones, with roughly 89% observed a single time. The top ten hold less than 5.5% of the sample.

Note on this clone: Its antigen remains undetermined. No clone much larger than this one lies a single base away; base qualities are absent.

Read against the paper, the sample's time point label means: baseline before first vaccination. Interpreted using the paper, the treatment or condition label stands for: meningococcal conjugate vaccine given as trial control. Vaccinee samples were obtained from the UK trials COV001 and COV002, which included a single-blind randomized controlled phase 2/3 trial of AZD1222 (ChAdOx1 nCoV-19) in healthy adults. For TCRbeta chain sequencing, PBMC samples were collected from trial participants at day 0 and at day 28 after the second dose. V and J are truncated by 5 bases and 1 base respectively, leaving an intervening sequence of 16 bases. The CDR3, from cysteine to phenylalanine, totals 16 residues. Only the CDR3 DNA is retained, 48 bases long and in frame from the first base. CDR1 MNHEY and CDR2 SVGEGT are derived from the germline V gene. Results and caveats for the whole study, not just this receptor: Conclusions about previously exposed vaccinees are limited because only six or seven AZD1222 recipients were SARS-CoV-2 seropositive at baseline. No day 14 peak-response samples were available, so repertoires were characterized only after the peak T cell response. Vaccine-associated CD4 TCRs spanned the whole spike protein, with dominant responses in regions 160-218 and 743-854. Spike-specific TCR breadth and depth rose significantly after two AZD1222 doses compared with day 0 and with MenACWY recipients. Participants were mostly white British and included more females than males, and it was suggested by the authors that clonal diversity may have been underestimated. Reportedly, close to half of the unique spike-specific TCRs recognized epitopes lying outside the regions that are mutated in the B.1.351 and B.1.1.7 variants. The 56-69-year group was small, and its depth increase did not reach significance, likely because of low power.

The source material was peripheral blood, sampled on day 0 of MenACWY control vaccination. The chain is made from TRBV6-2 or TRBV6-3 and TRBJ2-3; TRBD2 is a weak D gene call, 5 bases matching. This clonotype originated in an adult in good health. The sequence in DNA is TGTGCCAGCAGTCGTCTACTTAGCGCGGGCACAGATACGCAGTATTTT. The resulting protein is CASSRLLSAGTDTQYF.